This T cell receptor beta chain was identified in a study of control samples from healthy donors and cancer patients. The V end lost 10 bases, the J end lost 6 bases, and 18 bases lay between the germline ends. From germline, CDR1 is MNHNY and CDR2 SVGAGI (reference sequence). There are 14 residues in the CDR3. Produced via immunoSEQ multiplex PCR; TCRdb's table is partial and in-frame only. The sample records fewer than 150,000 clones, over 75% being singletons. This clonotype originated in a man younger than 35 in good health. This sequence joins TRBV6-6 and TRBJ1-4; the D gene is possibly TRBD1 (5 bases). The specimen sequenced was blood. The CDR3 region has the DNA TGTGCCACCAAATTCTGGGGGAATGATGAAAAACTGTTTTTT. Residues: CATKFWGNDEKLFF.